The 21 T cell receptor beta chains below all came from one sample that was sequenced in a study of tumor and adjacent non-tumor tissue in lung cancer (dated by TCRdb to 2016 to 2019). RNA was isolated from bulk, unsorted tissue, and RNA quality was assessed with a NanoDrop ND-1000 and an Agilent 2100. Library method: multiplex PCR. TCRdb names Illumina HiSeq 2500 as the instrument used. Following protocols modified from ARM-PCR, the researchers constructed TCRbeta libraries through three rounds of nested PCR with primers (Table S4). The raw public data were reprocessed by TCRdb itself: fastp quality trimming at Q25, MiXCR clonotype calling, in-frame beta chains only. Entries are consolidated by CDR3 protein sequence, retaining the most common genes and DNA. The sample includes over 130,000 distinct CDR3 sequences, with 66% observed a single time. Roughly 20% of the sample is in the top ten clones.

Sequencing input: lung tumor tissue. These receptors were collected from a man aged 55-75 years with small cell lung cancer.

In its sample, this clonotype was seen many times. The chain carries TRBV11-2 and TRBJ2-1; the match to TRBD2 covers 10 bases. From germline, CDR1 is SGHAT and CDR2 FQNNGV. This CDR3 spans 15 amino acids. Germline trimming cut 5 bases from V and 4 bases from J; bases unmatched to any gene: 5. Here the CDR3 DNA reads TGTGCCAGCAGCCCGAAGGGACTAGCGTACAATGAGCAGTTCTTC. Its translation: CASSPKGLAYNEQFF.

The chain couples TRBV5-1 to TRBJ1-2, with a weak D call TRBD1 (5 bases). CDR3 length: 14 amino acids. Trimming left V 3 bases short and J 3 bases short, with 12 bases between. Germline V lookup: CDR1 SGHRS, CDR2 YFSETQ. The CDR3 reads CASSWGPTDYGYTF. CDR3 coding DNA: TGCGCCAGCAGCTGGGGACCCACGGACTATGGCTACACCTTC. Full variable domain (missing parts from reference TRBV5-1 and TRBJ1-2): KAGVTQTPRYLIKTRGQQVTLSCSPISGHRSVSWYQQTPGQGLQFLFEYFSETQRNKGNFPGRFSGRQFSNSRSEMNVSTLELGDSALYLCASSWGPTDYGYTFGSGTRLTVV.

As concerns this clonotype: A clone one base away is much larger, so this may be a read error. This chain joins TRBV5-4 and TRBJ1-3, with D perhaps TRBD1 (5 bases). Germline V lookup: CDR1 SGHNT, CDR2 YYREEE (reference sequence). This CDR3 contains 15 residues. This chain's CDR3 is CVSSTDSFSGNTIYF. The DNA for the CDR3 is TGTGTCAGCAGCACAGACAGCTTCTCTGGAAACACCATATATTTT.

About this clonotype: A junction end diverges from the germline sequence, so it may reflect a read error. V is TRBV11-2 and J is TRBJ2-4; D may match TRBD1 or TRBD2 (5 bases each). The CDR3 loop spans 18 amino acids. Germline V CDR1 and CDR2: SGHAT, FQNNGV. This CDR3 reads CTSSPLAGGGDFKNIQYF. In nucleotides, the CDR3 is TGTACCAGCAGCCCACTGGCTGGGGGTGGGGATTTCAAAAACATTCAGTACTTC.

This clonotype was found many times. The CDR3 region is CAWSWEAEAFF. CDR3 bases: TGTGCCTGGAGTTGGGAAGCTGAAGCTTTCTTT. The J gene is TRBJ1-1, the V gene TRBV30; D gene uncertain. The CDR3 contains 11 residues. From germline, CDR1 is GTSNPN and CDR2 SVGIG (reference sequence). The V end was cut by 2 bases, the J end by 6 bases, with 7 bases between.

As regards this clonotype: At one boundary the junction diverges from the germline segment, which might be a read error. The genes are TRBV29-1 and TRBJ2-7; a possible D gene is TRBD1 (5 bases). Germline-derived CDR1 and CDR2 are SQVTM and ANQGSEA. The CDR3 extends over 13 amino acids. The CDR3 DNA follows: TGCGGCGTTGACGTACAGGTTACCTACGAGCAGTACTTC. Translated: CGVDVQVTYEQYF.

In regard to this clonotype: A much larger clone differs from this one at a single base, so this may be a read error. V usage is TRBV20-1 and J usage is TRBJ1-1, with D possibly matching TRBD1 (6 bases). Trimming shortened V by 6 bases and J by 2 bases, and 13 bases separated the two germline ends. The CDR3 has 13 residues. Germline lookup yields CDR1 DFQATT and CDR2 SNEGSKA (reference sequence). The CDR3 DNA sequence: TGCAGTGCCCACACAGGGATAAACACTGAAGCTTTCTTT. Encoded protein: CSAHTGINTEAFF.

This clonotype was detected ten times or more. The rearrangement uses TRBV6-5 and TRBJ1-3; TRBD1 might be the D (6 bases). The length of the CDR3 is 15 residues. Germline CDR1 MNHEY, CDR2 SVGAGI. V was cut by 0 bases and J by 4 bases, with 10 bases left in between. The CDR3 reads CASSYSEGVGNTIYF. In nucleotides, the CDR3 is TGTGCCAGCAGTTACTCTGAGGGGGTGGGAAACACCATATATTTT.

Remarks on this clonotype: Compared with germline, one end of the junction differs, possibly owing to a read error. CDR3 in amino acids: CSATDSGTNDKLFF. For the CDR3, the DNA is TGCAGTGCTACGGACAGCGGAACTAATGATAAACTGTTTTTT. The gene calls are TRBV20-1 and TRBJ1-4; maybe TRBD1 (6 bases). Germline CDR1 and CDR2: DFQATT and SNEGSKA (reference sequence). This CDR3 region has 14 residues.

The V and J genes are TRBV5-1 and TRBJ2-1; D uncertain. The CDR3 loop spans 16 amino acids. V shed 0 bases and J shed 6 bases, with 16 bases lying between them. The germline CDR1 and CDR2 sequences are SGHRS and YFSETQ. The CDR3 DNA follows: TGCGCCAGCAGCTTGGAAGTCACTAATTGGGTCAATGAGCAGTTCTTC. This encodes CASSLEVTNWVNEQFF.

A note on this clonotype: A much more abundant neighbour one base away suggests this may be a read error. This rearrangement joins TRBV20-1 to TRBJ1-2; D is unresolved. Trimming removed 0 bases from V and 4 bases from J, with 12 bases in between. CDR3 length: 14 residues. Germline CDR1 reads DFQATT; CDR2 reads SNEGSKA (reference sequence). In nucleotides, the CDR3 is TGCAGTGCTAGAGATCAACATGGCGGCTATGGCTACACCTTC. It yields the protein CSARDQHGGYGYTF.

Comments on this clonotype: A much bigger clone sits one base away, suggesting this may be a read error. This chain links TRBV24-1 with TRBJ2-1; 8 nucleotides align to TRBD1. CDR1 and CDR2 from the germline V gene are KGHDR and SFDVKD. The CDR3 has 15 amino acids. After removal of 1 base from V and 9 bases from J, the junction contained 7 bases not matched to a gene. DNA for the CDR3: TGTGCCACCAGTGATTTACAGGGGGTGTCCTTTGAGCAGTTCTTC. The encoded protein is CATSDLQGVSFEQFF.

The chain uses TRBV24-1 and TRBJ2-7; 7 bases are a match to TRBD1. From germline, CDR1 is KGHDR and CDR2 SFDVKD. V lost 4 bases and J lost 3; bases outside the gene matches: 14. The CDR3 loop spans 17 amino acids. CDR3 in amino acids: CATSEATGPDDFYEQYF. In DNA, the CDR3 is TGTGCCACCAGTGAGGCGACAGGGCCGGACGACTTCTACGAGCAGTACTTC.

Remarks on this clonotype: The germline gene is not matched at one end of the junction; a read error may be the cause. V is TRBV11-3 and J is TRBJ2-6; 11 nucleotides agree with TRBD1. The CDR3 has 19 amino acids. Germline V gene data show CDR1 as SGHNT and CDR2 as YENEEA. CDR3 in DNA: TGTGCCAGCAGCTTAGCCGGGACAGGGGGATCCTCTGGGACCAACGTCCTAACTTTC. This translates into CASSLAGTGGSSGTNVLTF.

V usage is TRBV11-1 and J usage is TRBJ2-5, with D tentatively TRBD1 or TRBD2 (5 bases each). V was trimmed by 5 bases and J by 4 bases, leaving 17 bases between them. The CDR3 contains 15 residues. Per the germline V gene, CDR1 is SGHAT and CDR2 is FQDESV (reference sequence). The CDR3 DNA follows: TGTGCCAGCAGCCGACACGGAAAGGGACCAGAGACCCAGTACTTC. Its translation is CASSRHGKGPETQYF.

The chain is built from TRBV28 and TRBJ1-5; D unclear. V was clipped by 6 bases and J by 3 bases, with 12 bases between them. This CDR3 region has 14 residues. CDR1 MDHEN and CDR2 SYDVKM come from the germline V gene. The CDR3 reads CASRRGIVNQPQHF. CDR3 DNA sequence: TGTGCCAGCAGAAGAGGGATTGTCAATCAGCCCCAGCATTTT.

This chain connects TRBV11-2 to TRBJ1-5; D unresolved. This CDR3 spans 13 amino acids. CDR1 is SGHAT and CDR2 is FQNNGV in the germline V gene. In DNA, the CDR3 is TGTTCCATCGCCCTGACGCAGAATCAGCCCCAGCATTTT. Translating it yields CSIALTQNQPQHF.

On this clonotype itself: One junction end disagrees with the germline gene, perhaps due to a read error. This chain connects TRBV11-3 to TRBJ2-3, with 9 bases aligning to TRBD2. Germline lookup yields CDR1 SGHNT and CDR2 YENEEA. This CDR3 has 16 amino acids. The CDR3 spells CTSSNSGSLSTDMQYF. In DNA, the CDR3 is TGTACCAGCAGCAATAGCGGGAGCCTTAGCACAGATATGCAGTATTTT.

Note on this clonotype: The conserved phenylalanine or tryptophan normally closing the CDR3 is absent here, so this likely arose from a read error. No DNA is shown, since the ends of the CDR3 on it are uncertain; the CDR3 is the one TCRdb lists. The chain joins TRBV20-1 to TRBJ2-5; the D call TRBD2 from the table was never checked on the DNA. The CDR3 spans 14 residues, counting both ends. The germline CDR1 and CDR2 sequences are DFQATT and SNEGSKA (reference sequence). The CDR3 spells CSVRASGRGGTQHL.

This CDR3 reads CASSPVGTGRYEQYF. The DNA of the CDR3 is TGTGCCAGCAGCCCAGTCGGGACAGGAAGATACGAGCAGTACTTC. The V gene is TRBV11-2, the J gene TRBJ2-7, with 8 bases identical to TRBD1. The germline CDR1 and CDR2 sequences are SGHAT and FQNNGV. J gave up 4 bases and V 5 bases, and 10 bases lay outside the gene matches. The CDR3 runs 15 residues.

As regards this clonotype: The junction departs from the called germline gene at one end, perhaps through a read error. The CDR3 region has the DNA TGTGCCGGCAGCGCCGGAACTACTAGCACAGATACGCAGTATTTT. Encoded protein: CAGSAGTTSTDTQYF. J is TRBJ2-3 and V is TRBV11-3; D unresolved. CDR3 size: 15 residues. The germline V gene has CDR1 SGHNT and CDR2 YENEEA.